These 12 T cell receptor beta chains were all obtained from the same sample, sequenced in a study of blood T cell repertoires in COVID-19 (TCRdb year 2020). The receptor library was made with the immunoSEQ multiplex PCR assay. Sourced from immuneACCESS, this table was stored by TCRdb with only in-frame sequences that have V and J called. A share of the clones is absent; for the studies checked, an unresolved V gene accounts for under half, and the remainder has no known explanation. The sample contains about 170,000 clones, about four fifths of them found a single time. Together, the top ten hold roughly 2.6% of the sample. Sequenced: peripheral blood. The receptor source for this set is a human donor with acute or convalescent COVID-19. The donor label of this sample is uncertain.

The rearrangement links TRBV11-2 to TRBJ2-3, with TRBD2 matching 8 bases. Trimming took 6 bases from V and 0 from J; bases not matched to a gene: 8. Germline values: CDR1 SGHAT, CDR2 FQNNGV. CDR3 length: 16 amino acids. CDR3 sequence (DNA): TGTGCCAGCAGTGCGAATCGACTAGCGAGCACAGATACGCAGTATTTT. Amino acid sequence: CASSANRLASTDTQYF.

This clone has only one observation. The CDR3 DNA reads TGCAGCGTTCTTTGGCCAGCTAACTATGGCTACACCTTC. It is translated as CSVLWPANYGYTF. V and J are TRBV29-1 and TRBJ1-2, with D hard to call. The CDR3 extends over 13 amino acids. V lost 5 bases and J lost 0, with 10 bases in between. Germline assignment: CDR1 SQVTM and CDR2 ANQGSEA.

The gene calls are TRBV6-2 or TRBV6-3 and TRBJ1-1, with D tentatively TRBD1 (5 bases). The CDR3 has 14 amino acids. V dropped 2 bases and J dropped 4 bases, with 11 bases sitting between them. Germline V CDR1 and CDR2: MNHEY, SVGEGT. The CDR3 nucleotides read TGTGCCAGCAGTTACGCAGGGCTGGGCACTGAAGCTTTCTTT. It codes for CASSYAGLGTEAFF.

This clone was observed a single time. This sequence joins TRBV19 and TRBJ2-1; the match to TRBD1 covers 9 bases. The junction had 12 bases not matched to a gene; V was cut back by 11 bases and J by 10 bases. The length of the CDR3 is 13 residues. CDR1 LNHDA and CDR2 SQIVND come from the germline V gene (reference sequence). The chain's CDR3 is CAVRDREFGEQFF. As DNA, the CDR3 is TGTGCCGTCCGGGACAGGGAGTTTGGGGAGCAGTTCTTC.

The genes are TRBV28 and TRBJ1-3; 8 positions match TRBD1. Germline-derived CDR1 and CDR2 are MDHEN and SYDVKM. With V trimmed by 6 bases and J by 4 bases, 8 bases remained unmatched. The CDR3 consists of 15 residues. The CDR3 DNA is TGTGCCAGCAGGACAGGGGTCGAGGGGGGAAACACCATATATTTT. Amino acid sequence: CASRTGVEGGNTIYF.

The gene calls are TRBV6-5 and TRBJ2-7, with D perhaps TRBD1 (6 bases). Germline CDR1 and CDR2: MNHEY and SVGAGI. The V and J ends lost 4 bases and 4 bases respectively, with 8 bases between them. The CDR3 loop spans 12 amino acids. The CDR3 protein is CASSSQGYEQYF. CDR3 nucleotides: TGTGCCAGCAGTTCACAGGGTTACGAGCAGTACTTC.

The J gene is TRBJ2-3, the V gene TRBV3-1 (or the pseudogene TRBV3-2), with D possibly being TRBD2 (6 bases). V lost 6 bases to trimming and J lost 2 bases, with 15 bases between them. The CDR3 extends over 15 amino acids. Germline lookup yields CDR1 LGHDT and CDR2 YNNKEL (reference sequence). The CDR3 loop is CASSPGTANTDTQYF. As DNA, the CDR3 is TGTGCCAGCAGTCCCGGGACTGCCAACACAGATACGCAGTATTTT.

The rearrangement uses TRBV6-6 and TRBJ2-1; 10 nucleotides align to TRBD1. This CDR3 is 13 amino acids long. V lost 5 bases, J lost 14 bases, and 9 bases stayed unmatched. Germline lookup yields CDR1 MNHNY and CDR2 SVGAGI (reference sequence). The CDR3: CASSGTDRGREFF. CDR3 sequence (DNA): TGTGCCAGCAGTGGAACCGACAGGGGGCGCGAGTTCTTC.

The chain uses TRBV5-1 and TRBJ2-5; 8 bases are shared with TRBD2. Germline V gives CDR1 SGHRS, CDR2 YFSETQ. CDR3 size: 16 residues. The V gene end was trimmed by 0 bases and the J gene end by 5 bases; junction bases not matched to a gene: 9. In DNA form, the CDR3 reads TGCGCCAGCAGCTTGGCCGGCAGCGGGAGAATGGAGACCCAGTACTTC. Protein: CASSLAGSGRMETQYF.

The V call is TRBV19, the J call TRBJ2-2; D possibly corresponds to TRBD2 (5 bases). The germline V gene has CDR1 LNHDA and CDR2 SQIVND (reference sequence). This CDR3 has 13 residues. Trimming cost V 7 bases and J 8 bases, with 14 bases left between them. The CDR3 region is CASNRSGYGELFF. As DNA, the CDR3 is TGTGCCAGTAACCGCAGCGGCTATGGGGAGCTGTTTTTT.

The V call is TRBV7-2, the J call TRBJ2-7; no firm D call. Germline V gene sequence: CDR1 SGHTA, CDR2 FQGNSA. V lost 1 base and J 4 bases, leaving 8 bases between the germline ends. CDR3 size: 13 residues. In DNA, the CDR3 is TGTGCCAGCAGCTTAGAATCTAGGTACGAGCAGTACTTC. As protein: CASSLESRYEQYF.

The chain couples TRBV5-6 to TRBJ2-5, with 11 bases aligning to TRBD2. Germline loops: CDR1 SGHDT, CDR2 YYEEEE. J lost 2 bases, V lost 0 bases, and 9 bases had no gene match. The CDR3 runs to 18 residues. CDR3 nucleotide sequence: TGTGCCAGCAGCTTGGAGATAGCGGGGGGGCCGGGTCAAGAGACCCAGTACTTC. It yields the protein CASSLEIAGGPGQETQYF.